This entry is about one T cell receptor (beta chain). Its matching antigen is unknown. Treatment of any kind had been given to no patient before thyroid surgery. The sample belongs to a study of metastatic and nonmetastatic thyroid tumors. Study at large: Across peripheral blood and tumor or nodule tissue samples taken from malignant and benign thyroid patients, the repertoires were compared with one another. Study-level findings and limits: A significant increase in TCR beta diversity was reportedly seen in malignant thyroid tumors relative to benign nodules, in blood and tumor.

Authors' processing steps: The study's classifier, a distant-metastasis tool for papillary thyroid cancer, was built using CDR3 differences across clinicopathological groups. TCRdb re-clonotyped the PCR reads via MiXCR. The V and J calls here are based on TCRdb, not the publication. The sample carries roughly 8,900 clones, approximately 30% recorded once. Trimming took off 1 base at V and 7 bases at J, with 10 bases between the two ends. The CDR3 consists of 14 residues. Germline CDR1 reads SEHNR; CDR2 reads FQNEAQ (reference sequence). The sample comprised adjacent normal tissue. The TCR was taken from a female donor with papillary thyroid cancer or a benign thyroid nodule (not recorded which). Some clones in this sample may be carry-over from other donors' samples. The chain employs TRBV7-9 and TRBJ2-2; D gene unclear. In DNA form, the CDR3 reads TGTGCCAGCAGCTTAGGACATTATATCGGGGAGCTGTTTTTT. Encoded protein: CASSLGHYIGELFF.